This is a list of T cell receptor beta chains from one sample in a study of a mutant IDH1 vaccine in newly diagnosed glioma. The assay was immunoSEQ multiplex PCR, and TCRdb's table has in-frame clones only and misses some. Found here are 45,000 to 60,000 clones, more than 60% of them singletons; the top ten hold less than 2%. The sequencing here drew on PBMCs, taken from a glioma patient treated with radiotherapy, temozolomide or both. Source of these receptors: a woman in her thirties or forties with glioma. The CDR3 runs from the conserved cysteine through the conserved F or W. D genes are given only for firm matches. Clone size is not always given. Where it is, it says once, few, many or a class for expanded clones.

>15|TRBD1|TRBJ2-7|.|TRBV18
TGTGCCAGCTCACCCAGGGGGAAGAGCTCCTACGAGCAGTACTTC
CASSPRGKSSYEQYF
>11|.|TRBJ2-7|once|TRBV7-2
TGTGCCAGCACCTCAGGGTACGAGCAGTACTTC
CASTSGYEQYF
>12|.|TRBJ2-7|.|TRBV5-1
TGCGCCAGCAGCTTGCTCCAGAACGAGCAGTACTTC
CASSLLQNEQYF
>13|.|TRBJ1-1|few|TRBV30
TGTGCCTGGAGTCCACAGGGTAACACTGAAGCTTTCTTT
CAWSPQGNTEAFF
>18|.|TRBJ2-7|.|TRBV2
TGTGCCAGCAGTGACCCCTACCGTAGGCAGGCTAGCTCCTACGAGCAGTACTTC
CASSDPYRRQASSYEQYF
>12|.|TRBJ2-2|.|TRBV29-1
TGCAGCGTTGCTCTGAACACCGGGGAGCTGTTTTTT
CSVALNTGELFF
>16|.|TRBJ2-2|.|TRBV5-1
TGCGCCAGCAGCTTGGCCGAGACTCTTTACACCGGGGAGCTGTTTTTT
CASSLAETLYTGELFF
>14|TRBD2|TRBJ2-7|.|TRBV11-2
TGTGCCAGCAGCCTAACGGGGGGGCAGGGCGAGCAGTACTTC
CASSLTGGQGEQYF
>14|TRBD1|TRBJ2-2|.|TRBV7-7
TGTGCTAGCAGCTTTAGACAGGGCACCGGGGAGCTGTTTTTT
CASSFRQGTGELFF
>15|.|TRBJ1-3|.|TRBV19
TGTGCCAGTAGTGGGGATCGCCTCTACGGAAACACCATATATTTT
CASSGDRLYGNTIYF
>14|.|TRBJ1-2|once|TRBV5-1
TGCGCCAGCAGCTCCCCGGAGACCCGCGATGGCTACACCTTC
CASSSPETRDGYTF
>12|.|TRBJ2-7|once|TRBV5-6
TGTGCCAGCAGCGCGGACCTCTACGAGCAGTACTTC
CASSADLYEQYF
>13|.|TRBJ1-5|.|TRBV2
TGTGCCAGCCAAAACCAGGGGAATCAGCCCCAGCATTTT
CASQNQGNQPQHF
>14|.|TRBJ1-2|.|TRBV7-6
TGTGCCAGCAGCTTAGGGGGAGTTTTTGAGGGCTACACCTTC
CASSLGGVFEGYTF
>14|.|TRBJ1-5|.|TRBV2
TGTGCCAGCAGCGACCAGGGGAGGGGTCAGCCCCAGCATTTT
CASSDQGRGQPQHF
>19|TRBD2|TRBJ2-3|.|TRBV5-6
TGTGCCAGCAGCTTCAGAAAGGTGGTAGCGGGGGGAAGCACAGATACGCAGTATTTT
CASSFRKVVAGGSTDTQYF
>15|TRBD2|TRBJ2-1|.|TRBV4-3
TGCGCCAGCAGCCAGAGGTCGGGACTAGCGAGTGAGCAGTTCTTC
CASSQRSGLASEQFF
>14|.|TRBJ2-3|.|TRBV30
TGTGCCGGAGACTTTGGGGCTCGGGCAGATACGCAGTATTTT
CAGDFGARADTQYF
>10|.|TRBJ1-2|.|TRBV21-1
TGTCTGAACAGATCATGCTGCTACACCTTC
CLNRSCCYTF
>13|.|TRBJ1-1|.|TRBV18
TGTGCCAGCTCAGGTGACAGGAACACTGAAGCTTTCTTT
CASSGDRNTEAFF
>16|TRBD1|TRBJ1-2|.|TRBV10-1
TGCGCCAGCACCCGATTTCGGACAGGGGCAGGCTATGGCTACACCTTC
CASTRFRTGAGYGYTF
>15|TRBD2|TRBJ2-5|.|TRBV30
TGTGCCTGGAGAGCTATGGGACCGCGGGGGGAGACCCAGTACTTC
CAWRAMGPRGETQYF
>15|.|TRBJ2-3|.|TRBV30
TGTGCCTGGAGTAAGGGGCTACCTAGCACAGATACGCAGTATTTT
CAWSKGLPSTDTQYF
>16|TRBD1|TRBJ1-4|.|TRBV7-6
TGTGCCAGCAGCATCCAAGACAGGGGAACTAATGAAAAACTGTTTTTT
CASSIQDRGTNEKLFF
>15|.|TRBJ2-7|.|TRBV5-1
TGCGCCAGCAGCTTGCTACAGGGCTCCTCCTACGAGCAGTACTTC
CASSLLQGSSYEQYF
>11|.|TRBJ1-2|.|TRBV5-6
TGTGCCAGCAGCCAAATGGGCGGCTACACCTTC
CASSQMGGYTF
>14|.|TRBJ1-1|.|TRBV18
TGTGCCAGCTCACCACAGGGGGGAGGAACTGAAGCTTTCTTT
CASSPQGGGTEAFF
>14|.|TRBJ1-1|.|TRBV5-1
TGCGCCAGCAGCTTGTCGGGGCGGAGCACTGAAGCTTTCTTT
CASSLSGRSTEAFF
>14|.|TRBJ2-5|.|TRBV5-1
TGCGCCAGCAGCTTGGGGAAAAACCAAGAGACCCAGTACTTC
CASSLGKNQETQYF
>15|.|TRBJ1-2|.|TRBV7-2
TGTGCCAGCAGCTTAGCGAGGGAGGGAGAAGGGGGCTACACCTTC
CASSLAREGEGGYTF
>13|.|TRBJ1-6|.|TRBV6-5
TGTGCCAGCAGTTTGGGGTTAGGGTCACCCCTCCACTTT
CASSLGLGSPLHF
>18|TRBD2|TRBJ2-6|.|TRBV7-6
TGTGCCAGCAGCTTAACGCCTAGCGGAAACTCTGGGGCCAACGTCCTGACTTTC
CASSLTPSGNSGANVLTF